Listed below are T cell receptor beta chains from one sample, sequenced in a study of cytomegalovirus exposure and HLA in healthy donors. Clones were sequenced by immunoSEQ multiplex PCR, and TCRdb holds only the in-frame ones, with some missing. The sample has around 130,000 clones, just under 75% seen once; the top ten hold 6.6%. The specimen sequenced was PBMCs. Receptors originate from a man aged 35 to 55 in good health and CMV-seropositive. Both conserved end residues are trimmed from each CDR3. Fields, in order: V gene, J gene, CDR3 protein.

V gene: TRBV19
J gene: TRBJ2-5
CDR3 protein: ASSIEVRGRQETQY

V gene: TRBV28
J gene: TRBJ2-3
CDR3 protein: ASSLGQSTDTQY

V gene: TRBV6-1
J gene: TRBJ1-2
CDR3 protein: ASSEGTGGDGYT

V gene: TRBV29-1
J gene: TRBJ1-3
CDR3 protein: SGMTGEAIY

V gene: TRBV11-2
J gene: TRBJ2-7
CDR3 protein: ASSRGQFYEQY

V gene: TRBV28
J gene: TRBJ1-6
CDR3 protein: ASSGQLGSSPLH

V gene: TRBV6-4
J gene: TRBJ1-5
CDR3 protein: ASHHSRAQGLSNQPQH

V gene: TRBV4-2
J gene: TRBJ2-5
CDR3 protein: ASSQASGGAQETQY

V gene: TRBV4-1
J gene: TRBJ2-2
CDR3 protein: ASSRVLAGELF

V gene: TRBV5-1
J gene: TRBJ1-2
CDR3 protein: ASSYGGLTRGDYGYT

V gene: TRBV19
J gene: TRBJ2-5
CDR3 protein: ASTGLNGETQY

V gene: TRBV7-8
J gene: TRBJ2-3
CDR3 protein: ASSPRRVWDADTQY

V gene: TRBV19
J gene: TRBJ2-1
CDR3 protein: ASSPLLAGVQNEQF

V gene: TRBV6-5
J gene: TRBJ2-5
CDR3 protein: ASNPTGSQETQY

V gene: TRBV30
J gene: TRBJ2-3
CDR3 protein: AWSSSGRVTDTQY

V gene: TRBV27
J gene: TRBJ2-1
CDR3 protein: ASSLGGMGYNEQF

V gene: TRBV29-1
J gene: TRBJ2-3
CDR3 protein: SARGGQSTDTQY

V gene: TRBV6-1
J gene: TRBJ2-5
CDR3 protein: ASSLTGGGGETQY

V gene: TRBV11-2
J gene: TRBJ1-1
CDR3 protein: ASSQNRNTEAF

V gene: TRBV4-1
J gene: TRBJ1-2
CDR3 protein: ASRRPGQGIYGYT

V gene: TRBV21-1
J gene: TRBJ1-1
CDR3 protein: ASSKGRPGGKGAF

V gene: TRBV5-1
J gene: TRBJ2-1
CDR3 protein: ASSLEVGKGNEQF

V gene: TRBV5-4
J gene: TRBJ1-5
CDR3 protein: ASSLGSGGDQPQH

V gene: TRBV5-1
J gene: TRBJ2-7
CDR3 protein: ASSLDTFEQY

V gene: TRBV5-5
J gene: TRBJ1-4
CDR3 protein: ASSRSEETGDEKLF

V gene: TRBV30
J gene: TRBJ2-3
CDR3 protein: AWSVGGLNTDTQY

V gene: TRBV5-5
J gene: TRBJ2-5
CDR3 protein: ASSLLWQQETQY

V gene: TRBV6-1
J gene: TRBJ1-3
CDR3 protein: ASSGEALAGNTIY

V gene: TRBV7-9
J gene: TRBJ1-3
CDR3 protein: ASSGNRIGNTIY

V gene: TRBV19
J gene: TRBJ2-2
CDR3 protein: ASSRDTTGELF

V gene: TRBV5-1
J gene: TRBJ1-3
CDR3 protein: ASSPMARNTIY

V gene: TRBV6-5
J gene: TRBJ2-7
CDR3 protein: ASSYSSGGPYEQY

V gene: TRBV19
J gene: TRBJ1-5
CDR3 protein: ASSQTGIGNQPQH

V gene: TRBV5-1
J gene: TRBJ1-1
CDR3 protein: ASQKPGSGDTEAF

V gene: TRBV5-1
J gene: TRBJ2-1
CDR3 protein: ASSPPGLAGEFGSREQF

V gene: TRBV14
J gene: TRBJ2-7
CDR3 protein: ASSQGSVNSLYEQY

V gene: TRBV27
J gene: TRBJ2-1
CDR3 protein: ASSLSKASGAGEQF

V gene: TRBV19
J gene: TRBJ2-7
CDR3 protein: ASSSDGYEQY

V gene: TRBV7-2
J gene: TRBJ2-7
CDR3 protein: ASSPRGGTSVYEQY

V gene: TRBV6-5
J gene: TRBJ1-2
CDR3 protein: ASSYFRDRDHGYT

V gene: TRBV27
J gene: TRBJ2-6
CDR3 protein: ASSFLQGLLSGANVLT

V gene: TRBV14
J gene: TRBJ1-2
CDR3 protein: ASSQAEGGIGYGYT

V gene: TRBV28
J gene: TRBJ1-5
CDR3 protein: ASRRPGQNQPQH

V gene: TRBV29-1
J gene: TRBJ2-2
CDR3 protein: SVGGAGGGRNTGELF

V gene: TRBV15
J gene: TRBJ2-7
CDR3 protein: ATSRGVQGWEQY

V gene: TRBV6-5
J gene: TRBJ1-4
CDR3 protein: ASSWRSGGGGEKLF

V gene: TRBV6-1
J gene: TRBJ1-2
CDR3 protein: ATSRGHSPMGYT

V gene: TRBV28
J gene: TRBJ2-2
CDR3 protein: AGGQVSGELF

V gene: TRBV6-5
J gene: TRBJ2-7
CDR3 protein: ASSRHGASSYEQY

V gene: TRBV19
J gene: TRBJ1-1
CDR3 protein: ASSTKDGMNTEAF